The rows below give T cell receptor beta chains drawn from one sample of a study of early T cells in non-severe SARS-CoV-2 infection. TCRdb re-analysed the 5' RACE reads in MiXCR, keeping a single row per CDR3 protein. The sample consists of more than 50,000 distinct CDR3 sequences, around an eighth of them appearing once. Sequencing used whole blood, obtained at baseline. All receptors come from an adult who was a healthcare worker with PCR-confirmed SARS-CoV-2 infection or an uninfected control (not recorded which). Both conserved end residues are trimmed from each CDR3.

J gene | V gene | CDR3 protein
TRBJ2-1 | TRBV27 | ASSLAGDGDEQF
TRBJ1-2 | TRBV5-1 | ASSQGTVANYGYT
TRBJ2-2 | TRBV6-1 | ASRALDFTGELF
TRBJ2-6 | TRBV6-4 | ASSGSDSGANVLT
TRBJ2-6 | TRBV28 | ASSSNKPGANVLT
TRBJ2-1 | TRBV28 | ASSPNGGLTSSYNEQF
TRBJ2-4 | TRBV15 | ATSREAGVAKNIQY
TRBJ2-1 | TRBV7-9 | ASSGGTQGREQF
TRBJ2-7 | TRBV28 | ASWGEPKIYEQY
TRBJ2-7 | TRBV11-2 | ASSFGEGQGYEQY
TRBJ2-5 | TRBV20-1 | SARGTGLAGMEETQY
TRBJ2-7 | TRBV7-9 | ASTPGGSSYEQY
TRBJ2-3 | TRBV12-3/TRBV12-4 | ASRQNLVYTQY
TRBJ2-7 | TRBV7-2 | ASSLAARLVESPLYEQY
TRBJ2-1 | TRBV11-2 | ASSLGFKGTSGGRVSSYNEQF
TRBJ2-1 | TRBV6-5 | ASSQLVRYNEQF
TRBJ2-3 | TRBV27 | ASSFQGSDTQY
TRBJ2-7 | TRBV20-1 | SASRDRGNEQY
TRBJ2-3 | TRBV5-4 | ASSPLGSGYTDTQY
TRBJ1-1 | TRBV7-6 | ASRPAGVNTEAF
TRBJ2-7 | TRBV29-1 | SVAIAYEQY
TRBJ2-7 | TRBV28 | ASRGYYEQY